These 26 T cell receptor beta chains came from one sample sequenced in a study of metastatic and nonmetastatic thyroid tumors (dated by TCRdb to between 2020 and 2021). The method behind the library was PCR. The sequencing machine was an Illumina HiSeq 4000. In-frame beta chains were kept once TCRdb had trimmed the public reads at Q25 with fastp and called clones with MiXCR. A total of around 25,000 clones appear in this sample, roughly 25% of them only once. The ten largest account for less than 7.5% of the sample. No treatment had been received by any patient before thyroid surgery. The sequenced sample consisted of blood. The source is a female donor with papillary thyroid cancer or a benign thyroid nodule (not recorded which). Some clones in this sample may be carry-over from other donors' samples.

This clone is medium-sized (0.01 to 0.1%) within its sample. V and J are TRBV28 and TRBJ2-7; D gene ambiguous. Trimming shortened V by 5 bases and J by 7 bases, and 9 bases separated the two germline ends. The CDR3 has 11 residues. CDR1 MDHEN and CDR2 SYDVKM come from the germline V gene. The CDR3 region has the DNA TGTGCCAGCAGTCCCCGGCGGGAGCAGTACTTC. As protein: CASSPRREQYF. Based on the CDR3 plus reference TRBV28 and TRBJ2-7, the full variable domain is DVKVTQSSRYLVKRTGEKVFLECVQDMDHENMFWYRQDPGLGLRLIYFSYDVKMKEKGDIPEGYSVSREKKERFSLILESASTNQTSMYLCASSPRREQYFGPGTRLTVT.

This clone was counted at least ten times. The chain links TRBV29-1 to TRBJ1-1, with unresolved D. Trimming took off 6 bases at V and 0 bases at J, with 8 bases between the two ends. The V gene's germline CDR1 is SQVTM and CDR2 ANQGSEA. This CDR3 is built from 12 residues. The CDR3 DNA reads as TGCAGCGTGCGGACGGTGAACACTGAAGCTTTCTTT. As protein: CSVRTVNTEAFF.

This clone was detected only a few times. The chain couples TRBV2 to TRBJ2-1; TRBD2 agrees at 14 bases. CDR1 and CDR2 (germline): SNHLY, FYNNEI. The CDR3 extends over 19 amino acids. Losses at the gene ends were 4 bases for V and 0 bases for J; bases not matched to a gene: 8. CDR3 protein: CASSVGLAGEGSSYNEQFF. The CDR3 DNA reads TGTGCCAGCAGTGTGGGACTAGCGGGAGAGGGGTCCTCCTACAATGAGCAGTTCTTC.

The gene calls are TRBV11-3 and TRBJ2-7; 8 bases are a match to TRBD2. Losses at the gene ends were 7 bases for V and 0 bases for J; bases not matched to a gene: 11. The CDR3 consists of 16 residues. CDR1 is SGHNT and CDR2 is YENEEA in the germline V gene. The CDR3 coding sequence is TGTGCCAGCACCGGGGAACGTAGCGGGGCCTCCTACGAGCAGTACTTC. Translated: CASTGERSGASYEQYF. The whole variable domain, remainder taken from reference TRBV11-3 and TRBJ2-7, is EAGVVQSPRYKIIEKKQPVAFWCNPISGHNTLYWYLQNLGQGPELLIRYENEEAVDDSQLPKDRFSAERLKGVDSTLKIQPAELGDSAVYLCASTGERSGASYEQYFGPGTRLTVT.

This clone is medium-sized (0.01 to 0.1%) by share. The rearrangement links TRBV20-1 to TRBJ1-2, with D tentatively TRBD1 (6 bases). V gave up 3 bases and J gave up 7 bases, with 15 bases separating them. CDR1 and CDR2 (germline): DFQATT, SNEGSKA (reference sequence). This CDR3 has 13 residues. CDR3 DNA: TGCAGTGCTAGGGCGGAGGGGGGTCCTGGCTACACCTTC. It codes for CSARAEGGPGYTF.

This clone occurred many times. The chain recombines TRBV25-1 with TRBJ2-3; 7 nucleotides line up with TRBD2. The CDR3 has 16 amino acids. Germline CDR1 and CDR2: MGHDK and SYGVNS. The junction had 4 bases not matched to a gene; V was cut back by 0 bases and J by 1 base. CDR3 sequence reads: CASSEYGAGGTDTQYF. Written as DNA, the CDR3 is TGTGCCAGCAGTGAATATGGCGCGGGGGGCACAGATACGCAGTATTTT.

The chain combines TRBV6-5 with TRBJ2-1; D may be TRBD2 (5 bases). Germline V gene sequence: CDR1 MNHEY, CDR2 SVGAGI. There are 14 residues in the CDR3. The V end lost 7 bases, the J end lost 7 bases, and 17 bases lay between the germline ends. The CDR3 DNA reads TGTGCCAGCACTTTGGAGGATGGGGTAAATGAGCAGTTCTTC. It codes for CASTLEDGVNEQFF.

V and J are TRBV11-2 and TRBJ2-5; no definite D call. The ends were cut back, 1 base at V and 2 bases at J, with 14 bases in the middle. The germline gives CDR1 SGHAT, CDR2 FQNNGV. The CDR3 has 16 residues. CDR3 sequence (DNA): TGTGCCAGCAGCTTAGTTTGGGGTAGGGAACAAGAGACCCAGTACTTC. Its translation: CASSLVWGREQETQYF.

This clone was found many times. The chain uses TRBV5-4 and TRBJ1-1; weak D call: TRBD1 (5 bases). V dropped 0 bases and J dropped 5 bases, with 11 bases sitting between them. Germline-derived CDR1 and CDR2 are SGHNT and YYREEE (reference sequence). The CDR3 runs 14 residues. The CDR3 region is CASSLEVRGTEAFF. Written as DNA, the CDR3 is TGTGCCAGCAGCTTGGAGGTTAGGGGTACTGAAGCTTTCTTT.

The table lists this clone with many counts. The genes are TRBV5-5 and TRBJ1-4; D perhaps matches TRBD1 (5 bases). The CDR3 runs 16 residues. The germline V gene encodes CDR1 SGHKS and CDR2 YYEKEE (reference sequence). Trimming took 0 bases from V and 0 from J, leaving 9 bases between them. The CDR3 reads CASSLAIRATNEKLFF. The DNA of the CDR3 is TGTGCCAGCAGCTTGGCCATCAGGGCAACTAATGAAAAACTGTTTTTT.

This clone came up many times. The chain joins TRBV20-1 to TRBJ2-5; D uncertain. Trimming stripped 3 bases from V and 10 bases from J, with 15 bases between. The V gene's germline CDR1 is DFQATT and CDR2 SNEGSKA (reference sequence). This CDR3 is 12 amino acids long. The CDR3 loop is CSASDGWSGQYF. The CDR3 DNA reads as TGCAGTGCTAGCGATGGATGGTCGGGCCAGTACTTC.

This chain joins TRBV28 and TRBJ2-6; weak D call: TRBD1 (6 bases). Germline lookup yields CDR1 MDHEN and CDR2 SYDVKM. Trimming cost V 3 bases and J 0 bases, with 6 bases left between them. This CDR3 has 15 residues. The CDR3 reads CASSLGASGANVLTF. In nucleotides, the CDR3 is TGTGCCAGCAGTTTGGGGGCCTCTGGGGCCAACGTCCTGACTTTC. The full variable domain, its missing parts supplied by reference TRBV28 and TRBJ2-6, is DVKVTQSSRYLVKRTGEKVFLECVQDMDHENMFWYRQDPGLGLRLIYFSYDVKMKEKGDIPEGYSVSREKKERFSLILESASTNQTSMYLCASSLGASGANVLTFGAGSRLTVL.

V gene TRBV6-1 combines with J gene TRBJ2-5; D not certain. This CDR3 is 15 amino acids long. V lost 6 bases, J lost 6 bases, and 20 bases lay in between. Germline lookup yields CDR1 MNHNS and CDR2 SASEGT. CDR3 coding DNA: TGTGCCAGCAGCCTGCTGGGTGTTGGGGTGAAGACCCAGTACTTC. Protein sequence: CASSLLGVGVKTQYF.

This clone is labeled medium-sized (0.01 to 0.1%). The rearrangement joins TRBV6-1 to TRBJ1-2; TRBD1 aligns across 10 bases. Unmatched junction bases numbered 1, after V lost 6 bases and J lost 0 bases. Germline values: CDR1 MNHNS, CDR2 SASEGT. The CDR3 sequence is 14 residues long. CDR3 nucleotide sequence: TGTGCCAGCAGGACAGGGGGCTCTAACTATGGCTACACCTTC. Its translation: CASRTGGSNYGYTF.

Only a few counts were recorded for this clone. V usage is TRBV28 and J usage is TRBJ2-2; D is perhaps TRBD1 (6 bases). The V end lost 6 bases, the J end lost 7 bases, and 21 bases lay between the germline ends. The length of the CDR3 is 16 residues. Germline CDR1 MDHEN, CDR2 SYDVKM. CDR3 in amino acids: CASRPPGDSRGGELFF. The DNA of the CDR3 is TGTGCCAGCAGACCCCCCGGTGACTCCAGGGGCGGGGAGCTGTTTTTT. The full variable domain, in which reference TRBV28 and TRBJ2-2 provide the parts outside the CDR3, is DVKVTQSSRYLVKRTGEKVFLECVQDMDHENMFWYRQDPGLGLRLIYFSYDVKMKEKGDIPEGYSVSREKKERFSLILESASTNQTSMYLCASRPPGDSRGGELFFGEGSRLTVL.

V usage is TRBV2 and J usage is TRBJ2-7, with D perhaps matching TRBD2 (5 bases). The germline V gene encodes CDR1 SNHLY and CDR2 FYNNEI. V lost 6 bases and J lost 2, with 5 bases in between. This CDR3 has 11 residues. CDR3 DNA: TGTGCCAGCAGCGGGGCCTACGAGCAGTACTTC. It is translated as CASSGAYEQYF.

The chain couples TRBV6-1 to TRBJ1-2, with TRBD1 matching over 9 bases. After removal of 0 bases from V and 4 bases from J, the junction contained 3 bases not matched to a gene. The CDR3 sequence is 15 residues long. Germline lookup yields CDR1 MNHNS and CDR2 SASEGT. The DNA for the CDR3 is TGTGCCAGCAGTGAAGCGGAGACAGGGGGCTATGGCTACACCTTC. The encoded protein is CASSEAETGGYGYTF.

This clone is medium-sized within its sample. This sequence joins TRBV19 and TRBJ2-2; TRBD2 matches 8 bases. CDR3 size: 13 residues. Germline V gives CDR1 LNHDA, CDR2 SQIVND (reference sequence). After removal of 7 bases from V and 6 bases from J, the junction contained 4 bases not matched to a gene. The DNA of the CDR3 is TGTGCCAGTAAGGGACTAGGGGCCGGGGAGCTGTTTTTT. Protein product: CASKGLGAGELFF. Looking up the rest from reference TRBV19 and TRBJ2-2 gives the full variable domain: DGGITQSPKYLFRKEGQNVTLSCEQNLNHDAMYWYRQDPGQGLRLIYYSQIVNDFQKGDIAEGYSVSREKKESFPLTVTSAQKNPTAFYLCASKGLGAGELFFGEGSRLTVL.

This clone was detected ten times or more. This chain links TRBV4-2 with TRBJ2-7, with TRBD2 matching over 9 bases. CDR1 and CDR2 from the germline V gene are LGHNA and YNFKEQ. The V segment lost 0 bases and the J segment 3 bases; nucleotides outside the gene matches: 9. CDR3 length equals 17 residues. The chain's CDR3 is CASSQDPASGTFYEQYF. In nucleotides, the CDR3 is TGTGCCAGCAGCCAAGATCCCGCTAGCGGGACCTTCTACGAGCAGTACTTC.

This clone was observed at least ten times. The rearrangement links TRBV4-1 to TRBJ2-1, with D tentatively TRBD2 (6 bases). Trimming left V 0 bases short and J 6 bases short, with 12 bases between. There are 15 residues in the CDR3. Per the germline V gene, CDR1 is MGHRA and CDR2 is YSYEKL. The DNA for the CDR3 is TGCGCCAGCAGCCAAGATGAACTGGGGGGCAATGAGCAGTTCTTC. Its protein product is CASSQDELGGNEQFF.

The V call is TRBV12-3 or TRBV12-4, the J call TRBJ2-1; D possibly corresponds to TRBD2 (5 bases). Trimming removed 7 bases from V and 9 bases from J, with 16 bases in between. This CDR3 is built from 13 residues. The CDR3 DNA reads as TGTGCCAGCATTTACAGCGGAAGAGGTGAGCAGTTCTTC. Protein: CASIYSGRGEQFF.

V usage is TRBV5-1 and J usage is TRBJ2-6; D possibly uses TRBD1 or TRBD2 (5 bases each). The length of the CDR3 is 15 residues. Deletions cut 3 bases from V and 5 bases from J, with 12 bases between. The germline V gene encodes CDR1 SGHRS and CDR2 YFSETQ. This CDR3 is CASSWDGGWANVLTF. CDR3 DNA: TGCGCCAGCAGCTGGGACGGCGGCTGGGCCAACGTCCTGACTTTC. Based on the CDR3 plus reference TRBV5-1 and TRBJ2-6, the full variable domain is KAGVTQTPRYLIKTRGQQVTLSCSPISGHRSVSWYQQTPGQGLQFLFEYFSETQRNKGNFPGRFSGRQFSNSRSEMNVSTLELGDSALYLCASSWDGGWANVLTFGAGSRLTVL.

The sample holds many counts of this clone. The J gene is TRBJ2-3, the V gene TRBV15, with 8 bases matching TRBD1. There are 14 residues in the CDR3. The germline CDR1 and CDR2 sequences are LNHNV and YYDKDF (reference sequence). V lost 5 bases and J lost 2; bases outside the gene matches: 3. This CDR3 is CATSSGGLTDTQYF. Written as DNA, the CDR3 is TGTGCCACCAGCTCAGGGGGCCTCACAGATACGCAGTATTTT.

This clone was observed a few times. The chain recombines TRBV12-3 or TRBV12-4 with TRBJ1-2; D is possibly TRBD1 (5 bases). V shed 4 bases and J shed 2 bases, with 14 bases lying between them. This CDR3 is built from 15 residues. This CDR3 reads CASSWAGTLNYGYTF. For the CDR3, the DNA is TGTGCCAGCAGTTGGGCCGGGACGTTGAACTATGGCTACACCTTC.

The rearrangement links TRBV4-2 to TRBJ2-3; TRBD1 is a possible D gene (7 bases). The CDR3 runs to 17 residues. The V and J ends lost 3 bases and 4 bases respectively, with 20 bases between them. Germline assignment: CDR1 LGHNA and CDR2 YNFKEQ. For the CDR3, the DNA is TGTGCCAGCAGCCATTCCAGACTAGGAGGGGGCCCAGATACGCAGTATTTT. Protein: CASSHSRLGGGPDTQYF.

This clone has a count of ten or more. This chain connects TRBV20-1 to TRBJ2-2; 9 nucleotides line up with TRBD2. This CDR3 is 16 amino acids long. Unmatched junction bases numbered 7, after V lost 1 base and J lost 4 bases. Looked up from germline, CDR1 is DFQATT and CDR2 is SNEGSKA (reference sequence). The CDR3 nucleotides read TGCAGTGCTAGAGCTTATAGCGGGAGTCTCACCGGGGAGCTGTTTTTT. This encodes CSARAYSGSLTGELFF.